This is a list of T cell receptor beta chains from one sample in a study of T cell changes during pregnancy in multiple sclerosis. Clones were sequenced by immunoSEQ multiplex PCR, and TCRdb holds only the in-frame ones, with some missing. The table lists 93,000 or so clones, 75% to 95% of them singletons. Sequences were derived from peripheral blood, sampled before pregnancy. These receptors were taken from a female donor with multiple sclerosis, enrolled in a pregnancy study. The CDR3 runs from the conserved cysteine through the conserved F or W. The D gene is left open where the match is weak. The size of a clone is reported for some rows only, either as once, few or many, or as a class for expanded clones.

clone_size: NA
v_call: TRBV30
d_call: TRBD2
j_call: TRBJ2-1
cdr3_length: 15
cdr3_nt: TGTGCCTGGAGTCTTAGCGGGAAGCCCTACAATGAGCAGTTCTTC
cdr3_aa: CAWSLSGKPYNEQFF

clone_size: NA
v_call: TRBV6-6
d_call: TRBD1
j_call: TRBJ1-1
cdr3_length: 15
cdr3_nt: TGTGCCAGCAGAGGACAGGGGGTATCGAACACTGAAGCTTTCTTT
cdr3_aa: CASRGQGVSNTEAFF

clone_size: once
v_call: TRBV7-6
d_call: TRBD2
j_call: TRBJ2-1
cdr3_length: 15
cdr3_nt: TGTGCCAGCAGCTTAGGGACTAGCGGGGGGAATGAGCAGTTCTTC
cdr3_aa: CASSLGTSGGNEQFF

clone_size: once
v_call: TRBV29-1
d_call: TRBD1
j_call: TRBJ2-6
cdr3_length: 18
cdr3_nt: TGCAGCGTTGAGGCCGGATACAGGGGCCTCTCTGGGGCCAACGTCCTGACTTTC
cdr3_aa: CSVEAGYRGLSGANVLTF

clone_size: NA
v_call: TRBV7-3
d_call: TRBD2
j_call: TRBJ2-7
cdr3_length: 15
cdr3_nt: TGTGCCAGCAGCTTAACTACTAGCGGGAAGAACGAGCAGTACTTC
cdr3_aa: CASSLTTSGKNEQYF

clone_size: NA
v_call: TRBV7-9
d_call: TRBD2
j_call: TRBJ2-5
cdr3_length: 15
cdr3_nt: TGTGCCAGCAGCTTAGGACTAGCGGGGACAAAGACCCAGTACTTC
cdr3_aa: CASSLGLAGTKTQYF

clone_size: NA
v_call: TRBV27
d_call: NA
j_call: TRBJ2-3
cdr3_length: 12
cdr3_nt: TGTGCCAGCAGTAGAACGGTAGATACGCAGTATTTT
cdr3_aa: CASSRTVDTQYF

clone_size: few
v_call: TRBV2
d_call: NA
j_call: TRBJ2-2
cdr3_length: 13
cdr3_nt: TGTGCCAGCAAGGATTGGGGAGCCGGGGAGCTGTTTTTT
cdr3_aa: CASKDWGAGELFF

clone_size: NA
v_call: TRBV6-5
d_call: TRBD1
j_call: TRBJ2-7
cdr3_length: 12
cdr3_nt: TGTGCCAGCAGGGACAGGGAAGACGAGCAGTACTTC
cdr3_aa: CASRDREDEQYF

clone_size: NA
v_call: TRBV19
d_call: NA
j_call: TRBJ1-4
cdr3_length: 12
cdr3_nt: TGTGCCAGTAGTATGGGGAGAGAAAAACTGTTTTTT
cdr3_aa: CASSMGREKLFF

clone_size: once
v_call: TRBV18
d_call: NA
j_call: TRBJ2-5
cdr3_length: 12
cdr3_nt: TGTGCCAGCTCCCAGTACCAAGAGACCCAGTACTTC
cdr3_aa: CASSQYQETQYF

clone_size: NA
v_call: TRBV14
d_call: TRBD2
j_call: TRBJ2-3
cdr3_length: 18
cdr3_nt: TGTGCCAGCAGCCAAGATGTACTAGCGGGGGGCCCTGTGGGTACGCAGTATTTT
cdr3_aa: CASSQDVLAGGPVGTQYF

clone_size: NA
v_call: TRBV4-3
d_call: TRBD1
j_call: TRBJ1-4
cdr3_length: 16
cdr3_nt: TGCGCCAGCAGCCAAGATCTAAGACAGGGAAGTGAAAAACTGTTTTTT
cdr3_aa: CASSQDLRQGSEKLFF

clone_size: NA
v_call: TRBV6-4
d_call: TRBD1
j_call: TRBJ2-5
cdr3_length: 14
cdr3_nt: TGTGCCAGCAGCACAGGGGACGACCAAGAGACCCAGTACTTC
cdr3_aa: CASSTGDDQETQYF

clone_size: NA
v_call: TRBV28
d_call: NA
j_call: TRBJ2-1
cdr3_length: 15
cdr3_nt: TGTGCCAGCAGTTCCTCCACTATCCAAAAACCTTCTAGCGTCTTC
cdr3_aa: CASSSSTIQKPSSVF

clone_size: NA
v_call: TRBV5-5
d_call: NA
j_call: TRBJ1-6
cdr3_length: 17
cdr3_nt: TGTGCCAGCAGCTTGGTTGGGGAGGTCTCCTATAATTCACCCCTCCACTTT
cdr3_aa: CASSLVGEVSYNSPLHF

clone_size: NA
v_call: TRBV2
d_call: NA
j_call: TRBJ2-3
cdr3_length: 14
cdr3_nt: TGTGCCAGCAGTGAACGGCGGAGCACAGATACGCAGTATTTT
cdr3_aa: CASSERRSTDTQYF

clone_size: NA
v_call: TRBV10-1
d_call: TRBD1
j_call: TRBJ1-4
cdr3_length: 18
cdr3_nt: TGCGCCAGCAGTGAGTCCCCATACCAGGGACAGGGACCGAAAAAACTGTTTTTT
cdr3_aa: CASSESPYQGQGPKKLFF

clone_size: NA
v_call: TRBV6-6
d_call: TRBD2
j_call: TRBJ2-7
cdr3_length: 15
cdr3_nt: TGTGCCAGCAGTTACGGGGAGGGGCAGACCTACGAGCAGTACTTC
cdr3_aa: CASSYGEGQTYEQYF

clone_size: NA
v_call: TRBV6-1
d_call: NA
j_call: TRBJ1-1
cdr3_length: 13
cdr3_nt: TGTGCCAGCAGTTCAAGGGGGTACACTGAAGCTTTCTTT
cdr3_aa: CASSSRGYTEAFF

clone_size: NA
v_call: TRBV10-3
d_call: NA
j_call: TRBJ1-5
cdr3_length: 15
cdr3_nt: TGTGCCATCAGTGAGTCAGTACAAATCAATCAGCCCCAGCATTTT
cdr3_aa: CAISESVQINQPQHF

clone_size: NA
v_call: TRBV10-2
d_call: NA
j_call: TRBJ2-2
cdr3_length: 16
cdr3_nt: TGCGCCAGCAGTGAGTTAGCCACTAGTAACACCGGGGAGCTGTTTTTT
cdr3_aa: CASSELATSNTGELFF

clone_size: NA
v_call: TRBV4-1
d_call: NA
j_call: TRBJ2-7
cdr3_length: 15
cdr3_nt: TGCGCCAGCAGCCGAGAGGGTAGTAGCGCGGGGGAGCAGTACTTC
cdr3_aa: CASSREGSSAGEQYF

clone_size: NA
v_call: TRBV7-9
d_call: NA
j_call: TRBJ2-7
cdr3_length: 12
cdr3_nt: TGTGCCAGCAGCTCCCCCGGGTCCCCTCAGCACTTC
cdr3_aa: CASSSPGSPQHF

clone_size: NA
v_call: TRBV7-6
d_call: NA
j_call: TRBJ2-5
cdr3_length: 16
cdr3_nt: TGTGCCAGCAGCCCTAGTAGCACAGGGTTCCAAGAGACCCAGTACTTC
cdr3_aa: CASSPSSTGFQETQYF

clone_size: NA
v_call: TRBV4-3
d_call: TRBD2
j_call: TRBJ2-7
cdr3_length: 16
cdr3_nt: TGCGCCAGCAGCCAAGATCACCTAGCGGGGTCCGCCGAGCAGTACTTC
cdr3_aa: CASSQDHLAGSAEQYF

clone_size: NA
v_call: TRBV2
d_call: NA
j_call: TRBJ2-1
cdr3_length: 17
cdr3_nt: TGTGCCAGCAGTGAAGCTTTGTGGACTGGCTTCGGCAATGAGCAGTTCTTC
cdr3_aa: CASSEALWTGFGNEQFF

clone_size: NA
v_call: TRBV7-6
d_call: TRBD1
j_call: TRBJ2-6
cdr3_length: 19
cdr3_nt: TGTGCCAGCAGCCCCCCCCGACAGGGACCCTACTCTGGGGCCAACGTCCTGACTTTC
cdr3_aa: CASSPPRQGPYSGANVLTF

clone_size: NA
v_call: TRBV5-1
d_call: TRBD2
j_call: TRBJ2-1
cdr3_length: 14
cdr3_nt: TGCGCCAGCAGCAGTAGCGGGGGGGCTTATGAGCAGTTCTTC
cdr3_aa: CASSSSGGAYEQFF

clone_size: NA
v_call: TRBV19
d_call: NA
j_call: TRBJ1-3
cdr3_length: 15
cdr3_nt: TGTGCCAGTATTTTGAGCGGGGACTCTGGAAACACCATATATTTT
cdr3_aa: CASILSGDSGNTIYF

clone_size: NA
v_call: TRBV27
d_call: NA
j_call: TRBJ1-6
cdr3_length: 17
cdr3_nt: TGTGCCAGCAGTTCCCTCCCCCTCAAGGGGTATGGTTCACCCCTCCACTTT
cdr3_aa: CASSSLPLKGYGSPLHF

clone_size: NA
v_call: TRBV7-3
d_call: NA
j_call: TRBJ2-1
cdr3_length: 14
cdr3_nt: TGTGCCAGCAGCCCCTCCAGGGGGGCCGGTGAGCAGTTCTTC
cdr3_aa: CASSPSRGAGEQFF

clone_size: NA
v_call: TRBV29-1
d_call: NA
j_call: TRBJ2-3
cdr3_length: 12
cdr3_nt: TGCAGCTTTCAGCGGTCCTCTGATACGCAGTATTTT
cdr3_aa: CSFQRSSDTQYF

clone_size: NA
v_call: TRBV11-2
d_call: NA
j_call: TRBJ2-7
cdr3_length: 15
cdr3_nt: TGTGCCAGCAGCTTAGACAGGACTGACTTATACGAGCAGTACTTC
cdr3_aa: CASSLDRTDLYEQYF

clone_size: NA
v_call: TRBV2
d_call: NA
j_call: TRBJ2-2
cdr3_length: 15
cdr3_nt: TGTGCCAGCAGTGAAATCCAGGGGAACACCGGGGAGCTGTTTTTT
cdr3_aa: CASSEIQGNTGELFF

clone_size: NA
v_call: TRBV18
d_call: NA
j_call: TRBJ1-1
cdr3_length: 15
cdr3_nt: TGTGCCAGCTCCTCGTTGGGGGGGGCGCAAACTGAAGCTTTCTTT
cdr3_aa: CASSSLGGAQTEAFF

clone_size: NA
v_call: TRBV5-1
d_call: NA
j_call: TRBJ2-7
cdr3_length: 15
cdr3_nt: TGCGCCAGCAGCCCGCGGGGCGACTCAACCTACGAGCAGTACTTC
cdr3_aa: CASSPRGDSTYEQYF

clone_size: NA
v_call: TRBV4-1
d_call: TRBD1
j_call: TRBJ2-7
cdr3_length: 15
cdr3_nt: TGCGCCAGCAGCTCGGGACAGGGGGTTACCTACGAGCAGTACTTC
cdr3_aa: CASSSGQGVTYEQYF

clone_size: NA
v_call: TRBV7-2
d_call: TRBD1
j_call: TRBJ1-3
cdr3_length: 14
cdr3_nt: TGTGCCAGCAGCCTCAACAGGGGTGAAAACACCATATATTTT
cdr3_aa: CASSLNRGENTIYF

clone_size: NA
v_call: TRBV4-2
d_call: NA
j_call: TRBJ2-7
cdr3_length: 13
cdr3_nt: TGTGCCAGCAGCCAAGAACAGGGCTACGAGCAGTACTTC
cdr3_aa: CASSQEQGYEQYF

clone_size: NA
v_call: TRBV18
d_call: TRBD2
j_call: TRBJ2-5
cdr3_length: 14
cdr3_nt: TGTGCCAGCTCACCAGGGAGGGTCGGAGAGACCCAGTACTTC
cdr3_aa: CASSPGRVGETQYF

clone_size: NA
v_call: TRBV7-9
d_call: NA
j_call: TRBJ1-1
cdr3_length: 14
cdr3_nt: TGTGCCAGCAGCTTAGACCTAATGAACACTGAAGCTTTCTTT
cdr3_aa: CASSLDLMNTEAFF

clone_size: NA
v_call: TRBV7-9
d_call: TRBD1
j_call: TRBJ1-6
cdr3_length: 15
cdr3_nt: TGTGCCAGCAGCTTAGGACAGGGTTTTAATTCACCCCTCCACTTT
cdr3_aa: CASSLGQGFNSPLHF

clone_size: NA
v_call: TRBV28
d_call: NA
j_call: TRBJ2-5
cdr3_length: 13
cdr3_nt: TGTGCCAGCAGTTTGCGAAGACTGGAGACCCAGTACTTC
cdr3_aa: CASSLRRLETQYF

clone_size: NA
v_call: TRBV5-5
d_call: NA
j_call: TRBJ2-2
cdr3_length: 15
cdr3_nt: TGTGCCAGCGGGATTAGCGCCACGAACACCGGGGAGCTGTTTTTT
cdr3_aa: CASGISATNTGELFF

clone_size: NA
v_call: TRBV14
d_call: TRBD2
j_call: TRBJ2-5
cdr3_length: 17
cdr3_nt: TGTGCCAGCAGCCAAGATCTTGGACTAGCGGGAGTAGAGACCCAGTACTTC
cdr3_aa: CASSQDLGLAGVETQYF

clone_size: NA
v_call: TRBV6-1
d_call: TRBD2
j_call: TRBJ2-7
cdr3_length: 15
cdr3_nt: TGTGCCAGCAGTGAAGGGACTAGCGGGAGCGAAGAGCAGTACTTC
cdr3_aa: CASSEGTSGSEEQYF

clone_size: NA
v_call: TRBV28
d_call: TRBD1
j_call: TRBJ2-3
cdr3_length: 14
cdr3_nt: TGTGCCAGCAGTGGGGACAGCCGGGCAGATACGCAGTATTTT
cdr3_aa: CASSGDSRADTQYF

clone_size: few
v_call: TRBV7-2
d_call: NA
j_call: TRBJ2-7
cdr3_length: 14
cdr3_nt: TGTGCCAGCAGCCGCTTCGGGACATCGTACGAGCAGTACTTC
cdr3_aa: CASSRFGTSYEQYF

clone_size: NA
v_call: TRBV4-3
d_call: NA
j_call: TRBJ1-5
cdr3_length: 14
cdr3_nt: TGCGCCAGCAGCCAAGAAGTATCGAGTCAGCCCCAGCATTTT
cdr3_aa: CASSQEVSSQPQHF

clone_size: NA
v_call: TRBV29-1
d_call: NA
j_call: TRBJ2-7
cdr3_length: 9
cdr3_nt: TGCAGCGTTGACAGGGAGCAGTACTTC
cdr3_aa: CSVDREQYF

clone_size: NA
v_call: TRBV7-9
d_call: NA
j_call: TRBJ1-2
cdr3_length: 15
cdr3_nt: TGTGCCAGCAGCTTAACAGAGAAGACGATATATGGCTACACCTTC
cdr3_aa: CASSLTEKTIYGYTF

clone_size: NA
v_call: TRBV27
d_call: TRBD1
j_call: TRBJ2-2
cdr3_length: 13
cdr3_nt: TGTGCCAGCAGTTACAGGGGTACCGGGGAGCTGTTTTTT
cdr3_aa: CASSYRGTGELFF